This T cell receptor beta chain appears in the sequencing data of a study of T cell responses to AZD1222 COVID-19 vaccine. At the level of the study: Pooling of second doses given at about 4 or about 12 weeks was done.

Sequenced by immunoSEQ multiplex PCR; TCRdb stores in-frame clones only, minus some. The sample holds approximately 110,000 clones; 70% to 90% are singletons and the top ten take over 4.5%. Overall study results and limits: Baseline serostatus was positive in only six or seven AZD1222 recipients. The study found vaccine-associated CD4 TCRs spanning spike, dominant at 160-218 and 743-854. Repertoire sampling was restricted to post-peak T cell response timepoints.

CDR3 length: 17 amino acids. With respect to this clone: Its target is unknown.

This sample comprised peripheral blood, obtained on day 0 of AZD1222 vaccination. This TCR derives from an adult in good health. The genes are TRBV21-1 and TRBJ1-5. TRBV21-1 is reported as a pseudogene. In DNA form, the CDR3 reads TGTGCCAGCAGCAAAGGGGGGGCGGGGAGGAGCAATCAGCCCCAGCATTTT. Translation gives CASSKGGAGRSNQPQHF.